This note documents a single T cell receptor (beta chain) sequence. The assay was immunoSEQ multiplex PCR, and TCRdb's table has in-frame clones only and misses some. The data contain about 160,000 clones, 80% to 90% of them singletons. After removal of 4 bases from V and 11 bases from J, the junction contained 14 bases not matched to a gene. From germline, CDR1 is SGHDT and CDR2 YYEEEE. The CDR3 runs to 15 residues. These data belong to a study of blood T cell repertoires in COVID-19. The TCR originated in a man older than 75 with acute or convalescent COVID-19. The rearrangement joins TRBV5-6 to TRBJ1-1; the match to TRBD1 covers 10 bases. The sequenced sample was peripheral blood. CDR3 nucleotides: TGTGCCAGCAGCGTAACCGGGACAGGGGACTTTCGTGCTTTCTTT. Amino acids: CASSVTGTGDFRAFF.